Each of the 3 T cell receptor beta chains below was sequenced from the same sample in a study of OX40 agonist ivuxolimab in advanced cancers. Sequenced by immunoSEQ multiplex PCR; TCRdb stores in-frame clones only, minus some. The sample gives some 60,000 clones, roughly 86% of which show up once; about 1% is in the top ten. This specimen consisted of CD4+ or CD8+ T cells sorted from blood, obtained in a trial of the OX40 agonist ivuxolimab. The receptors were gathered from an adult with an advanced solid tumor such as melanoma, head and neck, liver or kidney cancer.

The chain joins TRBV5-6 to TRBJ1-2; TRBD1 might be the D (5 bases). The CDR3 totals 15 residues. In germline, CDR1 is SGHDT, CDR2 YYEEEE. The V and J ends lost 0 bases and 4 bases respectively, with 13 bases between them. CDR3 in amino acids: CASSLVTAQTYGYTF. CDR3 nucleotide sequence: TGTGCCAGCAGCTTGGTGACAGCCCAAACCTATGGCTACACCTTC.

The chain joins TRBV19 to TRBJ1-5, with 7 bases that match TRBD1. The CDR3 spans 15 residues. The ends lost 7 bases at V and 3 bases at J; junction bases unmatched: 9. Germline CDR1 LNHDA, CDR2 SQIVND (reference sequence). In DNA, the CDR3 is TGTGCCAGTACTCTAGGAGGGACAGTCAATCAGCCCCAGCATTTT. The encoded protein is CASTLGGTVNQPQHF.

The chain combines TRBV6-6 with TRBJ1-2; D ambiguous. CDR1 MNHNY and CDR2 SVGAGI come from the germline V gene (reference sequence). This CDR3 has 13 residues. The ends were cut back, 9 bases at V and 11 bases at J, with 22 bases in the middle. The CDR3 here is CASLPKRELLYTF. The CDR3 region has the DNA TGTGCCAGTCTCCCTAAGAGGGAGCTACTGTACACCTTC.